This T cell receptor (beta chain) was observed in a study of T cell clusters in autoimmune cytopenias. Overall study: The median distinct TRB clonotype count was a few thousand per sample, from a median approximately 51,000 reads.

Multiplex touch-down PCR amplified TRB using TRB-A and TRB-B pools in one tube. TCRdb reprocessed the multiplex PCR reads, keeping one entry per CDR3 protein, no DNA. The sample table includes approximately 2,500 distinct CDR3 sequences. The CDR3 is 15 residues long. Germline CDR1 MNHNS, CDR2 SASEGT. TRB amplification used approximately 250 ng of peripheral blood genomic DNA. This sequence joins TRBV6-1 and TRBJ2-2; TCRdb returns TRBD1, unconfirmable since there is no DNA. Input material: peripheral blood. The source of this sequence is a human donor with an autoimmune cytopenia or autoimmune hepatitis (not recorded which). This chain's CDR3 is CASSTQTGESGELFF.